A single sample is the source of the 9 T cell receptor beta chains below, sequenced in a study of blood T cell repertoires in COVID-19 (dated by TCRdb to about 2020). Library preparation employed the immunoSEQ multiplex PCR assay. TCRdb took over this immuneACCESS table, retaining in-frame rearrangements with V and J assigned. Such tables are incomplete; in checked studies, under half of the missing clones stem from an unresolved V gene, and the remainder is unexplained. This sample is represented by hundreds of thousands of clones; nearly 90% of them were singletons. The ten largest clones capture under 1.1% of the sample. The sample taken for sequencing was peripheral blood. These receptors were collected from a woman aged 40 to 49 with COVID-19, enrolled during active disease.

The chain is built from TRBV4-3 and TRBJ1-1, with TRBD1 as a possible D gene (6 bases). This CDR3 comprises 13 residues. The germline V and J ends were trimmed by 5 bases and 4 bases, with 11 bases remaining between them. Germline lookup yields CDR1 LGHNA and CDR2 YSLEER. CDR3 residues: CASSTGSGTEAFF. CDR3 bases: TGCGCCAGCAGCACAGGGTCGGGCACTGAAGCTTTCTTT.

The chain has TRBV28 and TRBJ2-5; TRBD2 is a possible D gene (5 bases). V dropped 2 bases and J dropped 2 bases, with 9 bases sitting between them. CDR1 and CDR2 (germline): MDHEN, SYDVKM. The CDR3 extends over 14 amino acids. DNA for the CDR3: TGTGCCAGCAGTTTAGGTCCGGGGCAAGAGACCCAGTACTTC. As protein: CASSLGPGQETQYF.

The chain couples TRBV5-1 to TRBJ2-2, with 10 positions matching TRBD1. The trim removed 7 bases at V and 3 bases at J, leaving 3 bases unmatched. Germline loops: CDR1 SGHRS, CDR2 YFSETQ. CDR3 length: 14 residues. CDR3 region: CASDRGQDTGELFF. CDR3 nucleotide sequence: TGCGCCAGCGACAGGGGGCAGGACACCGGGGAGCTGTTTTTT.

This chain uses TRBV16 with TRBJ1-2; D possibly corresponds to TRBD1 (6 bases). The CDR3 length is 17 residues. V lost 4 bases and J lost 1, with 19 bases in between. Germline loops: CDR1 KGHSY, CDR2 FQNENV. In nucleotides, the CDR3 is TGTGCCAGCAGCCCCCCGACAGGCAGCGCGCTTAACTATGGCTACACCTTC. This codes for CASSPPTGSALNYGYTF.

The chain employs TRBV29-1 and TRBJ1-2, with a weak D call TRBD1 (5 bases). V was cut by 6 bases and J by 0 bases, with 11 bases left in between. Germline lookup yields CDR1 SQVTM and CDR2 ANQGSEA. This CDR3 region has 13 residues. The CDR3 DNA reads TGCAGCGTCGGACACCTTACTAACTATGGCTACACCTTC. It is translated as CSVGHLTNYGYTF.

V and J are TRBV7-3 and TRBJ2-1; 10 nucleotides line up with TRBD1. The length of the CDR3 is 19 residues. The J segment lost 0 bases and the V segment lost 2 bases, leaving 10 bases of the junction unmatched. From germline, CDR1 is SGHTA and CDR2 FQGTGA. This chain's CDR3 is CASSLGGTGAPTSYNEQFF. The CDR3 DNA reads TGTGCCAGCAGCTTAGGTGGGACAGGGGCACCCACCTCCTACAATGAGCAGTTCTTC. The variable domain in full, completed from reference TRBV7-3 and TRBJ2-1, reads GAGVSQTPSNKVTEKGKYVELRCDPISGHTALYWYRQSLGQGPEFLIYFQGTGAADDSGLPNDRFFAVRPEGSVSTLKIQRTERGDSAVYLCASSLGGTGAPTSYNEQFFGPGTRLTVL.

The V and J genes are TRBV5-6 and TRBJ2-1; 9 nucleotides match TRBD2. The trim removed 5 bases at V and 8 bases at J, leaving 8 bases unmatched. This CDR3 comprises 14 residues. Germline V gene sequence: CDR1 SGHDT, CDR2 YYEEEE. CDR3 sequence (DNA): TGTGCCAGCAGTTCTAGCGGGAAAGTCTATGAGCAGTTCTTC. It encodes CASSSSGKVYEQFF.

This clone was picked up a small number of times. The chain employs TRBV6-2 or TRBV6-3 and TRBJ2-2; TRBD1 is a possible D gene (6 bases). CDR1 and CDR2 from the germline V gene are MNHEY and SVGEGT. The CDR3 has 16 amino acids. Trimming cost V 3 bases and J 4 bases, with 15 bases left between them. CDR3 sequence: CASSYRDTGLTGELFF. Here the CDR3 DNA reads TGTGCCAGCAGTTATAGAGATACAGGGCTCACCGGGGAGCTGTTTTTT.

The chain links TRBV6-2 or TRBV6-3 to TRBJ2-1; 7 bases fit TRBD1. Germline CDR1 is MNHEY and CDR2 is SVGEGT. This CDR3 is built from 14 residues. The junction had 7 bases not matched to a gene; V was cut back by 6 bases and J by 5 bases. The CDR3 coding sequence is TGTGCCAGCAGCCTAAGGGACAGCCACAATGAGCAGTTCTTC. The encoded protein is CASSLRDSHNEQFF.